This T cell receptor (beta chain) appears in the sequencing data of a study of CD8+CD57+ T cells in acquired aplastic anemia. Whole-study results and caveats: No significant difference in CD8+ Simpson's diversity was found between patients and controls.

Turning to this clonotype: No antigen is known for it.

Investigators profiled TCR beta VDJ and CDR3 from genomic DNA template. TCRdb re-called the reads with MiXCR, one entry per CDR3 protein. The sample has hundreds of thousands of distinct CDR3 sequences, about two thirds seen once. V was trimmed by 2 bases and J by 6 bases, leaving 10 bases between them. The length of the CDR3 is 14 residues. Germline CDR1 and CDR2: KGHDR and SFDVKD. The receptor was isolated from a human donor in good health, serving as a control. The V call is TRBV24-1, the J call TRBJ2-1; no firm D call. Sequencing input: sorted CD4+, CD8+, or CD8+CD57+ T cells (not recorded which) from PBMCs. The CDR3 DNA follows: TGTGCCACCAGTGATTCCATGAAGTTCAATGAGCAGTTCTTC. Protein product: CATSDSMKFNEQFF.